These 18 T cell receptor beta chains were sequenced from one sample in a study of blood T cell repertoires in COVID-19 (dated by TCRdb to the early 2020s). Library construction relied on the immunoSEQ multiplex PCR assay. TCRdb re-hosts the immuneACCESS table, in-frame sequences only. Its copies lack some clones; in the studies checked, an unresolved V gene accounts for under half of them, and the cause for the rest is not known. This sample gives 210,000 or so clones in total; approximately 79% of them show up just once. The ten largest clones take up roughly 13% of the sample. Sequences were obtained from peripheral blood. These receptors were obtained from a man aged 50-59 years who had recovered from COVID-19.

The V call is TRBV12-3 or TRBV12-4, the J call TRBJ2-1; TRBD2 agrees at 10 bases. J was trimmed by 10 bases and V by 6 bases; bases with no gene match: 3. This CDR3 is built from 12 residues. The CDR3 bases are TGTGCCAGCAGCATAGCGGGAGGCGAGCAGTTCTTC. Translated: CASSIAGGEQFF.

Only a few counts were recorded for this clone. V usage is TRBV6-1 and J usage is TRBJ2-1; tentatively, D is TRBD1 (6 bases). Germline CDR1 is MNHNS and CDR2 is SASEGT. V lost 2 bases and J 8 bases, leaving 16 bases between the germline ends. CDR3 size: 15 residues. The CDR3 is CASSESGHSRDEQFF. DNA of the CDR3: TGTGCCAGCAGTGAATCGGGACACTCTAGGGATGAGCAGTTCTTC.

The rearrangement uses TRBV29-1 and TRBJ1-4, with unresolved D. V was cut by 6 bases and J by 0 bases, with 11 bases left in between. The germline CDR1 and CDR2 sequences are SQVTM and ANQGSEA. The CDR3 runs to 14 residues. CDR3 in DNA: TGCAGCGTGGAAACAGACGCAACTAATGAAAAACTGTTTTTT. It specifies CSVETDATNEKLFF.

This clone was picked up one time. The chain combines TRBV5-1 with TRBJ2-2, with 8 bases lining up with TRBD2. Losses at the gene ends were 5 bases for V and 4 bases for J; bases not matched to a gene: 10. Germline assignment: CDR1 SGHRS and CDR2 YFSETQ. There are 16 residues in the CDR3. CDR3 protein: CASRAPGGQSTGELFF. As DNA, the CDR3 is TGCGCCAGCAGAGCCCCGGGGGGGCAGAGCACCGGGGAGCTGTTTTTT.

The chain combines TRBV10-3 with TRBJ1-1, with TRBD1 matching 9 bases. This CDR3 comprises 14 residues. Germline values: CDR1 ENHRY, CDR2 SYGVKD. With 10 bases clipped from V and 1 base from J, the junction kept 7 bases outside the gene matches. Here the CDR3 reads CATSRDRENTEAFF. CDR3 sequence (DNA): TGTGCCACGTCCCGGGACAGGGAGAACACTGAAGCTTTCTTT.

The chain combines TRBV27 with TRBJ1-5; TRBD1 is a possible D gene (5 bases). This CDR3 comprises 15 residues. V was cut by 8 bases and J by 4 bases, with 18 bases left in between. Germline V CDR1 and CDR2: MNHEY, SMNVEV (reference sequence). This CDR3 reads CASRSGRGYNQPQHF. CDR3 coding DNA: TGTGCCAGCCGTAGCGGCCGGGGGTATAATCAGCCCCAGCATTTT.

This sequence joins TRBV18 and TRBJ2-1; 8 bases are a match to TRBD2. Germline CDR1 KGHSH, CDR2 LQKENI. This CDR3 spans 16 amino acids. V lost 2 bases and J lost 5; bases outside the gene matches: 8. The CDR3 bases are TGTGCCAGCTCACCAGTTCGACTAGCGATGAACAATGAGCAGTTCTTC. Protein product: CASSPVRLAMNNEQFF.

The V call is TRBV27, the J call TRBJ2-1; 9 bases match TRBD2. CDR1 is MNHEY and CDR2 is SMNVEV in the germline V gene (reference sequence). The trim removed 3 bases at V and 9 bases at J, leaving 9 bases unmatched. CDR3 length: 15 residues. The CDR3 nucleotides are TGTGCCAGCAGTTTTAGCGGGAGCTGGGGGGGTGAGCAGTTCTTC. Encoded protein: CASSFSGSWGGEQFF.

The CDR3 spells CASSSRVLAGVWNEQFF. The CDR3, as DNA: TGTGCCAGCAGCTCAAGAGTTCTAGCGGGAGTTTGGAATGAGCAGTTCTTC. This chain links TRBV7-6 with TRBJ2-1; 10 nucleotides match TRBD2. Germline loops: CDR1 SGHVS, CDR2 FNYEAQ. The CDR3 totals 17 residues. V dropped 4 bases and J dropped 7; count of bases not matched to a gene: 13.

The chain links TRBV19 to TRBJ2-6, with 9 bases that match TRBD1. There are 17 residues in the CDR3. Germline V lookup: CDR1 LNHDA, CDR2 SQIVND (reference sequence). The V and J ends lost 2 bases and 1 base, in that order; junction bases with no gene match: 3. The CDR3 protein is CASSIMTGGSGANVLTF. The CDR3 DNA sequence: TGTGCCAGTAGTATAATGACAGGGGGGTCTGGGGCCAACGTCCTGACTTTC.

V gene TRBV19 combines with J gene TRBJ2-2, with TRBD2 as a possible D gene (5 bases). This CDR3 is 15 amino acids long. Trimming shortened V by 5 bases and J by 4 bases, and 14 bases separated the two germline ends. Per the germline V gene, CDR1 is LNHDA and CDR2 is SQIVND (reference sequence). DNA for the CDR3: TGTGCCAGTAGTGTACCGGGGAGAGGCACCGGGGAGCTGTTTTTT. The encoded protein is CASSVPGRGTGELFF.

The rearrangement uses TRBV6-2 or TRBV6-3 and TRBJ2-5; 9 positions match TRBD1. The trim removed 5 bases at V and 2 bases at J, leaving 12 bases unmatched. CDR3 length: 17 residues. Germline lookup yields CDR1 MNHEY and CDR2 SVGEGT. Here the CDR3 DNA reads TGTGCCAGCAGTAAAAGCTTAACAGGGGGCCGGCAAGAGACCCAGTACTTC. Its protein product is CASSKSLTGGRQETQYF.

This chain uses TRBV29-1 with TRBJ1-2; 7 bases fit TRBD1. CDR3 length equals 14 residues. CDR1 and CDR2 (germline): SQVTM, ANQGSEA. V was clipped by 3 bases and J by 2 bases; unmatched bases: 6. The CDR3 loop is CSVERTTGNYGYTF. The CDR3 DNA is TGCAGCGTTGAGAGGACGACAGGGAACTATGGCTACACCTTC.

CDR3 loop: CASSYPARGGETQYF. The CDR3 coding sequence is TGTGCCAGCAGTTACCCGGCTAGGGGAGGAGAGACCCAGTACTTC. The chain employs TRBV6-5 and TRBJ2-5; TRBD2 is a possible D gene (6 bases). V lost 2 bases and J 4 bases, leaving 14 bases between the germline ends. CDR3 size: 15 residues. Per the germline V gene, CDR1 is MNHEY and CDR2 is SVGAGI.

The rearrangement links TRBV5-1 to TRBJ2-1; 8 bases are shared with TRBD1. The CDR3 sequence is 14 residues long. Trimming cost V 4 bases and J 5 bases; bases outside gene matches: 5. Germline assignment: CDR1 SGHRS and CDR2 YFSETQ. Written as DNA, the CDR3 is TGCGCCAGCAGCCCGACAGGGGCAGACAATGAGCAGTTCTTC. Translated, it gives CASSPTGADNEQFF.

CDR3 sequence reads: CASSSPSEQYF. In DNA, the CDR3 is TGTGCCAGCAGTTCCCCCTCCGAGCAGTACTTC. This chain connects TRBV6-5 to TRBJ2-7; D gene uncertain. The V and J ends lost 4 bases and 6 bases respectively, with 7 bases between them. The CDR3 runs to 11 residues. Per the germline V gene, CDR1 is MNHEY and CDR2 is SVGAGI.

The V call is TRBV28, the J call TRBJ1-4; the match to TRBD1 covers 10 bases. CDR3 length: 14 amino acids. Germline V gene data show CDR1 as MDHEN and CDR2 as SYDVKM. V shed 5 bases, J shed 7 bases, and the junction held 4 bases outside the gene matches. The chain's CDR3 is CASSTRTGGEKLFF. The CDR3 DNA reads TGTGCCAGCAGTACCCGGACAGGGGGTGAAAAACTGTTTTTT.

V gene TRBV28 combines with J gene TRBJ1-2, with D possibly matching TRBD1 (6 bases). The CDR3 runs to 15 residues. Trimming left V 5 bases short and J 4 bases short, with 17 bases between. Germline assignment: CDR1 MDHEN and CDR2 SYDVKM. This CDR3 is CASSKTGSLGYGYTF. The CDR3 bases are TGTGCCAGCAGTAAAACAGGGAGTCTGGGCTATGGCTACACCTTC.